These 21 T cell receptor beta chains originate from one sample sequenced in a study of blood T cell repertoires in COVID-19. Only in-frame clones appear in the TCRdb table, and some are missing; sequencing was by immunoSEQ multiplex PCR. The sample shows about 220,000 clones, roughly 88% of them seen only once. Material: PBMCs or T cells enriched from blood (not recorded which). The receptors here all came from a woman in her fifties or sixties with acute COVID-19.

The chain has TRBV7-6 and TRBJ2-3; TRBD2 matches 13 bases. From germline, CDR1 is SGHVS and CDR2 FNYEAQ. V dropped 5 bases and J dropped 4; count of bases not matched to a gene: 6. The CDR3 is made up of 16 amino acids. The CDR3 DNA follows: TGTGCCAGCAGCGATGGACTAGCGGGAGTCGCAGATACGCAGTATTTT. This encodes CASSDGLAGVADTQYF.

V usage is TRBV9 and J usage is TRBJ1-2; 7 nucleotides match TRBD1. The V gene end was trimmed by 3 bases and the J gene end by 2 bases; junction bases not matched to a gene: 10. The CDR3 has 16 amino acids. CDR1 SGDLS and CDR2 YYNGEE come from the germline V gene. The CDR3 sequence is CASSAGGTAINYGYTF. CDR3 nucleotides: TGTGCCAGCAGCGCCGGAGGGACAGCGATCAACTATGGCTACACCTTC.

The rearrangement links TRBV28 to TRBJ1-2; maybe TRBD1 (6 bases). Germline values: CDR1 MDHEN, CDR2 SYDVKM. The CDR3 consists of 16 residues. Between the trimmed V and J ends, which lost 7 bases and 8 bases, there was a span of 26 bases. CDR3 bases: TGTGCCAGCACCTCTCCCCCGGGGGGGCTCGGAAACGGCTACACCTTC. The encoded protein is CASTSPPGGLGNGYTF.

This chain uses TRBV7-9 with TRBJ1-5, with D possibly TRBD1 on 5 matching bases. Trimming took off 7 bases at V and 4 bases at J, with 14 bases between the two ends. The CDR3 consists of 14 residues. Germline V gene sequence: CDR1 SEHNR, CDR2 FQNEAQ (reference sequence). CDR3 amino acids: CASTVRVANQPQHF. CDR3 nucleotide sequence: TGTGCCAGCACCGTCAGGGTGGCGAATCAGCCCCAGCATTTT. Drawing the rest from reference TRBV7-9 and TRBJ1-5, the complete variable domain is DTGVSQNPRHKITKRGQNVTFRCDPISEHNRLYWYRQTLGQGPEFLTYFQNEAQLEKSRLLSDRFSAERPKGSFSTLEIQRTEQGDSAMYLCASTVRVANQPQHFGDGTRLSIL.

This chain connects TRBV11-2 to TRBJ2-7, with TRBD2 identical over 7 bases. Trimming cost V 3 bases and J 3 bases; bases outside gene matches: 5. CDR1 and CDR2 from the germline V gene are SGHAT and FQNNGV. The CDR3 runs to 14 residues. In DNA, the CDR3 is TGTGCCAGCAGCTTCCTAGCGGCAGACTACGAGCAGTACTTC. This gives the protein CASSFLAADYEQYF.

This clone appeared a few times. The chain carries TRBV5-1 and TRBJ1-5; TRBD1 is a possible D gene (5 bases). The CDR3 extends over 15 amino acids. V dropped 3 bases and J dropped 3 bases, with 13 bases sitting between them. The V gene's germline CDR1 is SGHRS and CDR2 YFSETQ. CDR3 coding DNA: TGCGCCAGCAGCTGGGCAGGGTCGAACAATCAGCCCCAGCATTTT. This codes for CASSWAGSNNQPQHF.

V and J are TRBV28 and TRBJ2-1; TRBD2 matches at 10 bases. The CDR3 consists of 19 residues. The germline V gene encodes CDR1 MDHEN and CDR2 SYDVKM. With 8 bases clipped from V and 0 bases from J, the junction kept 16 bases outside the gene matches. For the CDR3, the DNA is TGTGCCAGCGGGGGAACTAGCGGGACCCCCTCTAGCTCCTACAATGAGCAGTTCTTC. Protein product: CASGGTSGTPSSSYNEQFF.

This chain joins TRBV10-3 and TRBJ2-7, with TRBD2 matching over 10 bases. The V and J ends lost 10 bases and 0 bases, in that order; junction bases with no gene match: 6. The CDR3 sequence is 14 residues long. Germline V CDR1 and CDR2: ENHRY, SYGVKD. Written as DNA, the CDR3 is TGTGCCAGTTCGCTAGCGGGAGTCTCCTACGAGCAGTACTTC. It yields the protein CASSLAGVSYEQYF.

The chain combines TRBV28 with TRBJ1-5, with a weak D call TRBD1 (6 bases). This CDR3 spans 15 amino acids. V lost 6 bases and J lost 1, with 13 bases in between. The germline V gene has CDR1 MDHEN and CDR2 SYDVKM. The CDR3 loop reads CASRLPGTSNQPQHF. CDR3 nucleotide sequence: TGTGCCAGCAGATTACCCGGGACAAGCAATCAGCCCCAGCATTTT.

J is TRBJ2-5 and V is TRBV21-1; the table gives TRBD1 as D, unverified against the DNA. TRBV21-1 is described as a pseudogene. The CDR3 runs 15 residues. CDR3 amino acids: CASSKVRDRGKTQYF. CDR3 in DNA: TGTGCCAGCAGCAAAGTGAGAGACAGGGGAAAGACCCAGTACTTC.

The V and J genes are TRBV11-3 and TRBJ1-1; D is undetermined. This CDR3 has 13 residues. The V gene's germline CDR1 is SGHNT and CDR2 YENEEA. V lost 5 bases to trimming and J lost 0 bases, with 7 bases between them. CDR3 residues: CASSTRLNTEAFF. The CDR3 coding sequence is TGTGCCAGCAGCACCCGGTTGAACACTGAAGCTTTCTTT.

CDR3 sequence: CASRLTLGQGWAFF. As DNA, the CDR3 is TGTGCCAGCAGACTCACCCTCGGACAGGGATGGGCTTTCTTT. This rearrangement joins TRBV27 to TRBJ1-1; 8 bases are shared with TRBD1. From germline, CDR1 is MNHEY and CDR2 SMNVEV (reference sequence). The CDR3 has 14 amino acids. J was trimmed by 11 bases and V by 6 bases; bases with no gene match: 14.

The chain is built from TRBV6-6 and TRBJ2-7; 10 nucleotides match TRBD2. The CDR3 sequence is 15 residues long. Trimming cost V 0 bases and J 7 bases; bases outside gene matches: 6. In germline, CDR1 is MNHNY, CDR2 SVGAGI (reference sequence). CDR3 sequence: CASSYSLAGVGEQYF. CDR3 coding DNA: TGTGCCAGCAGTTACTCTCTAGCGGGAGTTGGGGAGCAGTACTTC.

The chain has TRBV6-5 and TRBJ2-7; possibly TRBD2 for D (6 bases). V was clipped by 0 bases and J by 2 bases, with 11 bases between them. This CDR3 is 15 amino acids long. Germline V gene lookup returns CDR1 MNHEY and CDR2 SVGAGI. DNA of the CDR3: TGTGCCAGCAGTTACTCGGTAGCGGAGACCTACGAGCAGTACTTC. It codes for CASSYSVAETYEQYF.

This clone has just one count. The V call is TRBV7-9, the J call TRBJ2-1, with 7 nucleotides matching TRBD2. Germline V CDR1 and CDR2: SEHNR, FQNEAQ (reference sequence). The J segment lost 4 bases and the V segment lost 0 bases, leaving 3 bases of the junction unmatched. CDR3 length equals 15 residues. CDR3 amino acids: CASSLARDYYNEQFF. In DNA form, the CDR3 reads TGTGCCAGCAGCTTAGCAAGGGACTATTACAATGAGCAGTTCTTC.

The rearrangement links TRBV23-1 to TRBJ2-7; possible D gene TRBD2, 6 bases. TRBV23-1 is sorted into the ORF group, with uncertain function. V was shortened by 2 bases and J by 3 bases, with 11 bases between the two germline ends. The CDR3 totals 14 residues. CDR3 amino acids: CASSQGRYHYEQYF. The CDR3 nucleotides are TGCGCCAGCAGTCAAGGGAGGTACCACTACGAGCAGTACTTC.

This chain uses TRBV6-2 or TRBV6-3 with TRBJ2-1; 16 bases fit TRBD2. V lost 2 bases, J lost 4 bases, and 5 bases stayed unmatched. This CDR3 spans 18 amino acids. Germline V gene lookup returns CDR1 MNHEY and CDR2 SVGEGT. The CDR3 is CASSYGTSGRARYNEQFF. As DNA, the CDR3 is TGTGCCAGCAGTTACGGGACTAGCGGGAGGGCCAGGTACAATGAGCAGTTCTTC.

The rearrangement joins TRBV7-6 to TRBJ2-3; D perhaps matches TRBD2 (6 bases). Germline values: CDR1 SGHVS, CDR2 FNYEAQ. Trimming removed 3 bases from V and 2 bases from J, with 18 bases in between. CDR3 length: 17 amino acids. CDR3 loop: CASSFQTSILNTDTQYF. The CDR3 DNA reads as TGTGCCAGCAGCTTTCAAACTAGCATCTTGAACACAGATACGCAGTATTTT.

The CDR3 nucleotides are TGTGCCAGCAGTGACCGTCCAGGGCCATCGGATACGCAGTATTTT. This codes for CASSDRPGPSDTQYF. The V gene is TRBV6-4, the J gene TRBJ2-3; tentative D call: TRBD1 (5 bases). CDR3 length equals 15 residues. The V gene's germline CDR1 is MRHNA and CDR2 SNTAGT. Trimming shortened V by 2 bases and J by 6 bases, and 15 bases separated the two germline ends.

CDR3 sequence: CASSSTGGRETQYF. The CDR3 nucleotides are TGCGCCAGCAGCTCAACAGGGGGTCGAGAGACCCAGTACTTC. The chain recombines TRBV5-1 with TRBJ2-5, with TRBD1 identical over 8 bases. V was pared by 3 bases and J by 4 bases, with 5 bases of the junction left unmatched. In germline, CDR1 is SGHRS, CDR2 YFSETQ. This CDR3 is built from 14 residues.

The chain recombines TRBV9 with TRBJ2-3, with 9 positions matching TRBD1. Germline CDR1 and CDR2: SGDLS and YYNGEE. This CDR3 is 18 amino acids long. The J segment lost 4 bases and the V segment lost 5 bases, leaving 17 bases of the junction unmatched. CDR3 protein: CASSPGTGLSSRSDTQYF. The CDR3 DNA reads TGTGCCAGCAGTCCCGGGACAGGGTTGAGCAGCCGTTCAGATACGCAGTATTTT.